The clone carrying this T cell receptor beta chain was recorded many times. Unmatched junction bases numbered 10, after V lost 10 bases and J lost 2 bases. CDR1 and CDR2 (germline): MNHEY, SVGAGI. This CDR3 is built from 14 residues. The source of the sample is a study of blood T cells in healthy people across ages. As for the study in general: Template-switching capture recovered about one barcoded beta molecule per two T cells.

The second PCR ran roughly 6 to 11 cycles with a sample-barcoded 5' primer and J-beta primers. MiXCR was run by TCRdb on the 5' RACE reads, yielding one entry per CDR3 protein. The sample shows over 500,000 distinct CDR3 sequences, around 52% of them seen only once. Input material: blood. The chain uses TRBV6-5 and TRBJ2-5; 7 nucleotides align to TRBD1. This TCR derives from an elderly woman in good health. Written as DNA, the CDR3 is TGTGCCACCAGGGACAGACGAAATCAAGAGACCCAGTACTTC. Protein sequence: CATRDRRNQETQYF.